A single sample gave rise to the 4 T cell receptor beta chains below, sequenced in a study of shared clonotypes between healthy human individuals. Data came from immunoSEQ multiplex PCR; TCRdb stores just in-frame clones and leaves some out. The repertoire consists of 600,000 to 750,000 clones, with roughly 72% occurring once and the leading ten covering 1.8%. Sequenced sample: memory CD4+ T cells sorted from blood. Subset defined: CD45RA-negative fraction. Source of these receptors: a young woman in good health.

The chain is built from TRBV7-8 and TRBJ1-6; no clear D. Germline V gene sequence: CDR1 SGHVS, CDR2 FQNEAQ. The germline V and J ends were trimmed by 5 bases and 9 bases, with 8 bases remaining between them. This CDR3 comprises 12 residues. CDR3 sequence: CASSQRRSPLHF. CDR3 DNA: TGTGCCAGCAGCCAACGACGTTCACCCCTCCACTTT.

The chain links TRBV28 to TRBJ2-5, with 12 bases aligning to TRBD2. J lost 3 bases, V lost 2 bases, and 4 bases had no gene match. Germline lookup yields CDR1 MDHEN and CDR2 SYDVKM. CDR3 length equals 16 residues. Written as DNA, the CDR3 is TGTGCCAGCAGTTTACGACTAGCGGGAGTGGAAGAGACCCAGTACTTC. Encoded protein: CASSLRLAGVEETQYF.

This clone showed up just a few times. V and J are TRBV28 and TRBJ1-1; D remains unclear. Germline V lookup: CDR1 MDHEN, CDR2 SYDVKM. With 10 bases removed from V and 8 bases from J, the gap between germline ends came to 11 bases. This CDR3 region has 10 residues. CDR3 protein: CATFSGEAFF. In nucleotides, the CDR3 is TGTGCCACATTCAGCGGGGAAGCTTTCTTT.

The DNA of the CDR3 is TGCGCCAGCAGCTTGGCCGGGCTAGCGGGAGCGACAGATACGCAGTATTTT. This encodes CASSLAGLAGATDTQYF. The rearrangement links TRBV5-1 to TRBJ2-3, with TRBD2 matching over 10 bases. V dropped 0 bases and J dropped 3; count of bases not matched to a gene: 7. The CDR3 covers 17 residues. Germline CDR1 is SGHRS and CDR2 is YFSETQ.